The rows below give T cell receptor beta chains drawn from one sample of a study of blood T cell repertoires in COVID-19. Profiling relied on immunoSEQ multiplex PCR, and the TCRdb table lists in-frame clones only, not all of them. In the table there are under 130,000 clones, around 90% of which are singletons. Material for sequencing was peripheral blood. These receptors originate from a man aged 50 to 59 in a cohort sampled during active COVID-19. Each CDR3 is given without its conserved first and last residue.

V gene	J gene	CDR3 protein
TRBV5-1	TRBJ1-2	ASSLTTNNYGYT
TRBV7-9	TRBJ1-5	ASSLGDRGGSPQH
TRBV18	TRBJ1-5	ASSPGQGNQPQH
TRBV29-1	TRBJ1-1	SVEEGRGEAF
TRBV7-2	TRBJ1-5	ASSADRVQPQH
TRBV3-1/TRBV3-2	TRBJ2-5	ASSQASGQAGGTQY
TRBV7-2	TRBJ1-2	ASRRGGSGGYT
TRBV5-4	TRBJ2-1	ASSLGGLAGHNEQF
TRBV7-6	TRBJ2-3	ASSPLASGDTDTQY
TRBV5-1	TRBJ2-1	ASSSDRGKYNEQF
TRBV28	TRBJ1-2	ASSLLVGQGRGYT
TRBV18	TRBJ2-6	ASSPGGRPSGANVLT
TRBV4-2	TRBJ2-2	ASSQDRSGVNTGELF
TRBV2	TRBJ1-1	ASSDAGQGAEAF
TRBV11-1	TRBJ1-6	ASSGAGNNSPLH
TRBV5-1	TRBJ2-1	ASSSSGGHNEQF
TRBV10-3	TRBJ2-3	AISKRLADTDTQY
TRBV10-1	TRBJ1-5	ASRVGQGKDSNQPQH
TRBV2	TRBJ1-3	ASTAEKTSGNTIY
TRBV11-3	TRBJ2-1	ASSSRTGSNEQF
TRBV4-1	TRBJ2-7	ASSQEQGVGSYEQY
TRBV5-6	TRBJ1-2	ASSWGQERRGYT
TRBV10-1	TRBJ1-3	ASLRGGNTIY
TRBV5-4	TRBJ2-5	ASSTPTTGKGETQY
TRBV10-3	TRBJ2-1	AISLGNEQF
TRBV3-1/TRBV3-2	TRBJ2-3	ASSQVAGGSTDTQY
TRBV18	TRBJ1-2	ASSPGREEYT
TRBV18	TRBJ1-2	ASSPRAGEANYGYT
TRBV3-1/TRBV3-2	TRBJ1-1	ASTLQGDTEAF
TRBV5-1	TRBJ1-2	ASSQGRTGTSSNYGYT
TRBV18	TRBJ2-3	ASSPTPSGGPTDTQY
TRBV6-1	TRBJ1-2	ASSEMTGVNYGYT
TRBV6-5	TRBJ2-3	ASTRQGDTQY
TRBV6-6	TRBJ1-4	ASSHRDRGPSANEKLF
TRBV7-8	TRBJ1-5	ASSKGGGGQPQH
TRBV4-1	TRBJ1-4	ASSQGGYNEKLF
TRBV3-1/TRBV3-2	TRBJ1-2	ASSPRELRATGGYT
TRBV7-2	TRBJ2-4	ASSTGTGKNIQY
TRBV5-1	TRBJ1-1	ASSIRDRGLRNTEAF
TRBV11-3	TRBJ2-5	ASTDRSQETQY
TRBV6-6	TRBJ1-2	ASRPGGSGYT
TRBV14	TRBJ2-5	ASSQDFGTPPGKTQY
TRBV4-1	TRBJ1-5	ASSQDRAGGNQPQH
TRBV29-1	TRBJ2-1	SVWDRGFPSSYNEQF
TRBV7-2	TRBJ1-1	ASSFARGMNTEAF
TRBV4-2	TRBJ1-2	ASSQDGTRGDYGYT
TRBV6-6	TRBJ2-5	ASSRGKGLETQY
TRBV18	TRBJ2-7	ASSPGGDYEQY
TRBV10-2	TRBJ2-1	ASSRDSYNEQF
TRBV7-2	TRBJ2-4	ASSLRVGRGNIQY
TRBV5-1	TRBJ2-2	ASSLASGGASLIGGELF
TRBV27	TRBJ1-2	PSPPNNYGYT
TRBV6-5	TRBJ1-5	ASSRDRAQPQH
TRBV2	TRBJ1-4	ASSEGARASEKLF
TRBV19	TRBJ1-5	ASSGGRGRDYSNQPQH